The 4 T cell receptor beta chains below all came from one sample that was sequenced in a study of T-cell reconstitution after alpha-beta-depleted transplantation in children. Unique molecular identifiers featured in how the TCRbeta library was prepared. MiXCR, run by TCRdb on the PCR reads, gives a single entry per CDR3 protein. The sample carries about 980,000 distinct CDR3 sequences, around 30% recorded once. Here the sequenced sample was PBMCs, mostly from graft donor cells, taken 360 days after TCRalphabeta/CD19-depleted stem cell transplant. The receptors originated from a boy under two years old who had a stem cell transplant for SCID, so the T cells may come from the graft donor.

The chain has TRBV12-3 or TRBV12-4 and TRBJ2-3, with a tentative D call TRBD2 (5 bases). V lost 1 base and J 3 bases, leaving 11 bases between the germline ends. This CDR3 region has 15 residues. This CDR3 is CASSLGPGITDTQYF. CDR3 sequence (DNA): TGTGCCAGCAGTTTAGGCCCCGGGATTACAGATACGCAGTATTTT.

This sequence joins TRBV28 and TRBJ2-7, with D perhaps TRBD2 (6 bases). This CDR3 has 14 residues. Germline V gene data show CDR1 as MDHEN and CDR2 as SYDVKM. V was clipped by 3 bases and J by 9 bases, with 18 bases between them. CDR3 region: CASSLARGTARQYF. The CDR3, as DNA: TGTGCCAGCAGTTTGGCGCGCGGGACCGCGCGGCAGTACTTC.

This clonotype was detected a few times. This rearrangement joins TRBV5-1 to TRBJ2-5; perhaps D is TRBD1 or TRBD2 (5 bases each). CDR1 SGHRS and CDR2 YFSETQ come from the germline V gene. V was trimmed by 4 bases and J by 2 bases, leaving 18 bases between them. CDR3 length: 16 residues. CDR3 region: CASSPVGRELQETQYF. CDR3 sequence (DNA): TGCGCCAGCAGCCCCGTAGGCAGGGAGCTTCAAGAGACCCAGTACTTC. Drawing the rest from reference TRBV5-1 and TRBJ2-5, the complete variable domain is KAGVTQTPRYLIKTRGQQVTLSCSPISGHRSVSWYQQTPGQGLQFLFEYFSETQRNKGNFPGRFSGRQFSNSRSEMNVSTLELGDSALYLCASSPVGRELQETQYFGPGTRLLVL.

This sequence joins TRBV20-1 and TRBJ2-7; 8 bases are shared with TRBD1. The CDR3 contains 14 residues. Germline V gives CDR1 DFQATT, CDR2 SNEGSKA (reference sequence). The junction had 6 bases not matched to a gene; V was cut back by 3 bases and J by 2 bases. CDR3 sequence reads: CSAREQGQAYEQYF. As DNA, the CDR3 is TGCAGTGCTAGGGAGCAGGGACAGGCCTACGAGCAGTACTTC.